What follows are 32 T cell receptor beta chains derived from one specimen sequenced in a study of blood T cell dynamics during melanoma immunotherapy. Time point specified: pre-treatment baseline. Profiling relied on immunoSEQ multiplex PCR, and the TCRdb table lists in-frame clones only, not all of them. The sample lists 15,000 to 20,000 clones, about 89% occurring once. The sample consisted of blood, taken from a patient treated with checkpoint blockade. These TCRs come from a human donor with melanoma.

The DNA of the CDR3 is TGTGCCAGCAGTTTGAGTTTCGGTCAGCCCCAGCATTTT. It translates to CASSLSFGQPQHF. The chain couples TRBV27 to TRBJ1-5; D not resolved. The V gene's germline CDR1 is MNHEY and CDR2 SMNVEV (reference sequence). CDR3 length equals 13 residues. The V gene lost 3 bases and the J gene lost 6 bases, with 9 bases spanning the gap.

This chain links TRBV19 with TRBJ2-3, with D possibly TRBD2 on 6 matching bases. Germline CDR1 LNHDA, CDR2 SQIVND (reference sequence). V dropped 4 bases and J dropped 2 bases, with 22 bases sitting between them. The CDR3 is 18 residues long. CDR3 sequence reads: CASSKLAFEGTNTDTQYF. CDR3 sequence (DNA): TGTGCCAGTAGTAAGCTAGCGTTTGAGGGAACCAACACAGATACGCAGTATTTT.

This chain's CDR3 is CASSLVSAEAFF. The CDR3 DNA follows: TGTGCCAGCAGCTTAGTTTCGGCTGAAGCTTTCTTT. V is TRBV7-9 and J is TRBJ1-1; D not resolved. CDR1 SEHNR and CDR2 FQNEAQ come from the germline V gene (reference sequence). CDR3 length: 12 residues. V gave up 1 base and J gave up 6 bases, with 6 bases separating them.

This clone was detected once. V and J are TRBV5-4 and TRBJ2-1; the D is unclear. From germline, CDR1 is SGHNT and CDR2 YYREEE (reference sequence). The CDR3 extends over 11 amino acids. V lost 2 bases and J 8 bases, leaving 5 bases between the germline ends. DNA of the CDR3: TGTGCCAGCAGCTTTGCTTATGAGCAGTTCTTC. Residues: CASSFAYEQFF.

This rearrangement joins TRBV5-8 to TRBJ2-4, with a tentative D call TRBD2 (5 bases). Germline assignment: CDR1 SGHTS and CDR2 YDEGEE. The CDR3 runs 16 residues. Trimming left V 0 bases short and J 4 bases short, with 14 bases between. CDR3 coding DNA: TGTGCCAGCAGCTTGGGAGGGAACAGCCTTAAAAACATTCAGTACTTC. This codes for CASSLGGNSLKNIQYF.

The V and J genes are TRBV11-1 and TRBJ1-6, with 8 bases lining up with TRBD1. The germline gives CDR1 SGHAT, CDR2 FQDESV (reference sequence). CDR3 length: 14 amino acids. V shed 3 bases, J shed 9 bases, and the junction held 4 bases outside the gene matches. The CDR3 nucleotides read TGTGCCAGCAGCTTCGGGACAGGATTTTCACCCCTCCACTTT. It codes for CASSFGTGFSPLHF.

This clone was observed a single time. The V and J genes are TRBV10-2 and TRBJ1-2; D call uncertain. In germline, CDR1 is WSHSY, CDR2 SAAADI. V was pared by 8 bases and J by 3 bases, with 10 bases between. The CDR3 has 12 residues. CDR3 bases: TGCGCCAGCCAAAAGGATGACTATGGCTACACCTTC. Its protein product is CASQKDDYGYTF.

This chain uses TRBV7-9 with TRBJ1-1, with 7 bases fitting TRBD1. The CDR3 is 13 residues long. The V gene end was trimmed by 5 bases and the J gene end by 7 bases; junction bases not matched to a gene: 7. Germline values: CDR1 SEHNR, CDR2 FQNEAQ (reference sequence). The CDR3 loop is CASSTGQVGEAFF. The CDR3 nucleotides read TGTGCCAGCAGCACCGGACAGGTTGGTGAAGCTTTCTTT.

CDR3 sequence: CATKPHSDSRSYNEQFF. In DNA form, the CDR3 reads TGTGCCACTAAACCCCACTCGGACAGTCGCTCCTACAATGAGCAGTTCTTC. This chain connects TRBV19 to TRBJ2-1, with D perhaps TRBD1 (6 bases). The CDR3 contains 17 residues. Per the germline V gene, CDR1 is LNHDA and CDR2 is SQIVND (reference sequence). Trimming removed 10 bases from V and 0 bases from J, with 22 bases in between.

The J gene is TRBJ2-2, the V gene TRBV7-2; a possible D gene is TRBD2 (6 bases). This CDR3 has 16 amino acids. The V gene lost 5 bases and the J gene lost 6 bases, with 19 bases spanning the gap. The germline gives CDR1 SGHTA, CDR2 FQGNSA. CDR3 protein: CASSRMEGGGPGELFF. The CDR3 DNA reads TGTGCCAGCAGCCGGATGGAGGGCGGTGGGCCCGGGGAGCTGTTTTTT.

The chain links TRBV7-9 to TRBJ1-1; D gene uncertain. Germline V lookup: CDR1 SEHNR, CDR2 FQNEAQ (reference sequence). V was cut by 6 bases and J by 6 bases, with 17 bases left in between. This CDR3 is 14 amino acids long. DNA of the CDR3: TGTGCCAGCAGATCGAGTGGGCAAATAGCTGAAGCTTTCTTT. This translates into CASRSSGQIAEAFF.

In its sample, this clone was seen once. The chain joins TRBV6-5 to TRBJ2-7; 9 bases map to TRBD1. The CDR3 has 14 residues. V shed 6 bases and J 4 bases; nucleotides not matched to a gene: 7. The germline V gene encodes CDR1 MNHEY and CDR2 SVGAGI. CDR3 sequence (DNA): TGTGCCAGCAGCCCCGGGACAGGGCGATACGAGCAGTACTTC. Translated: CASSPGTGRYEQYF.

This clone has just one count. The CDR3 DNA sequence: TGTGCCAGCCCCTCCGGCAGACGAAGCTCTGGGGCCAACGTCCTGACTTTC. The encoded protein is CASPSGRRSSGANVLTF. The V call is TRBV7-3, the J call TRBJ2-6; D gene unclear. Germline V CDR1 and CDR2: SGHTA, FQGTGA. This CDR3 region has 17 residues. The ends were cut back, 8 bases at V and 0 bases at J, with 17 bases in the middle.

V usage is TRBV6-5 and J usage is TRBJ2-5, with D hard to call. Per the germline V gene, CDR1 is MNHEY and CDR2 is SVGAGI. Trimming shortened V by 6 bases and J by 4 bases, and 12 bases separated the two germline ends. This CDR3 spans 13 amino acids. CDR3 region: CASSPVRVETQYF. The CDR3 DNA is TGTGCCAGCAGCCCAGTTAGGGTAGAGACCCAGTACTTC.

The chain links TRBV28 to TRBJ1-5; 8 nucleotides match TRBD1. CDR1 MDHEN and CDR2 SYDVKM come from the germline V gene. Unmatched junction bases numbered 5, after V lost 6 bases and J lost 7 bases. The CDR3 loop spans 13 amino acids. The CDR3: CASSKDRVQPQHF. CDR3 nucleotide sequence: TGTGCCAGCAGCAAGGACAGGGTGCAGCCCCAGCATTTT.

J is TRBJ1-1 and V is TRBV6-5; TRBD1 is a possible D gene (5 bases). Per germline, CDR1 MNHEY and CDR2 SVGAGI. The germline V and J ends were trimmed by 7 bases and 5 bases, with 17 bases remaining between them. This CDR3 spans 14 amino acids. In nucleotides, the CDR3 is TGTGCCAGCACCCGGGGCGCCTTGGGGACTGAAGCTTTCTTT. This gives the protein CASTRGALGTEAFF.

V is TRBV18 and J is TRBJ1-2; weak D call: TRBD1 (6 bases). V dropped 6 bases and J dropped 0 bases, with 14 bases sitting between them. Germline CDR1 and CDR2: KGHSH and LQKENI. The length of the CDR3 is 15 residues. This chain's CDR3 is CASSNSGATNYGYTF. DNA of the CDR3: TGTGCCAGCTCTAACTCAGGGGCGACTAACTATGGCTACACCTTC.

This chain links TRBV6-1 with TRBJ2-1, with D uncertain. V lost 3 bases to trimming and J lost 0 bases, with 15 bases between them. Looked up from germline, CDR1 is MNHNS and CDR2 is SASEGT. This CDR3 contains 17 residues. CDR3 sequence: CASSDVVYLSSYNEQFF. DNA of the CDR3: TGTGCCAGCAGTGATGTGGTCTATTTGAGCTCCTACAATGAGCAGTTCTTC.

The chain combines TRBV7-9 with TRBJ2-5, with D unclear. V dropped 2 bases and J dropped 3 bases, with 10 bases sitting between them. The CDR3 runs 14 residues. The V gene's germline CDR1 is SEHNR and CDR2 FQNEAQ (reference sequence). The CDR3 DNA follows: TGTGCCAGCAGCTTACGCCGGGCGGAAGAGACCCAGTACTTC. Translating gives CASSLRRAEETQYF.

The V gene is TRBV4-1, the J gene TRBJ1-1; D is ambiguous. Germline V gene lookup returns CDR1 MGHRA and CDR2 YSYEKL. CDR3 length equals 14 residues. Trimming pared 1 base from V and 5 bases from J, leaving 11 bases between. CDR3 in amino acids: CASSQVQDGTEAFF. For the CDR3, the DNA is TGCGCCAGCAGCCAAGTGCAGGATGGGACTGAAGCTTTCTTT.

The rearrangement uses TRBV28 and TRBJ1-2; unclear D gene. The ends were cut back, 5 bases at V and 4 bases at J, with 11 bases in the middle. Germline CDR1 and CDR2: MDHEN and SYDVKM. The CDR3 extends over 13 amino acids. CDR3 DNA: TGTGCCAGCAGTCCAAACGACGCCTATGGCTACACCTTC. Translation: CASSPNDAYGYTF.

This clone came up a few times. The chain carries TRBV6-1 and TRBJ1-5, with D uncertain. V dropped 6 bases and J dropped 0 bases, with 12 bases sitting between them. The CDR3 totals 15 residues. The germline CDR1 and CDR2 sequences are MNHNS and SASEGT. Written as DNA, the CDR3 is TGTGCCAGCAGAGGAGACCTACTTAGCAATCAGCCCCAGCATTTT. Translated, it gives CASRGDLLSNQPQHF.

This clone is a singleton in its sample. The genes are TRBV18 and TRBJ1-3; D gene ambiguous. The germline gives CDR1 KGHSH, CDR2 LQKENI. V was shortened by 3 bases and J by 8 bases, with 8 bases between the two germline ends. The CDR3 spans 12 residues. CDR3 DNA sequence: TGTGCCAGCTCACCGGGGAGGGACACCATATATTTT. This encodes CASSPGRDTIYF.

The chain links TRBV4-1 to TRBJ1-5, with a weak D call TRBD1 (5 bases). V lost 1 base and J lost 6, with 13 bases in between. Germline V lookup: CDR1 MGHRA, CDR2 YSYEKL. The CDR3 runs to 15 residues. Here the CDR3 reads CASSQGRGVPQPQHF. The CDR3 DNA is TGCGCCAGCAGCCAAGGGAGGGGAGTCCCTCAGCCCCAGCATTTT.

The count of this clone is one. V and J are TRBV5-1 and TRBJ1-2; D remains unclear. The V and J ends lost 0 bases and 6 bases respectively, with 18 bases between them. Germline V gives CDR1 SGHRS, CDR2 YFSETQ. The CDR3 has 16 residues. Here the CDR3 DNA reads TGCGCCAGCAGCTTGGACGCCCTGGCAGTGCGAAATGGCTACACCTTC. Encoded protein: CASSLDALAVRNGYTF. Drawing the rest from reference TRBV5-1 and TRBJ1-2, the complete variable domain is KAGVTQTPRYLIKTRGQQVTLSCSPISGHRSVSWYQQTPGQGLQFLFEYFSETQRNKGNFPGRFSGRQFSNSRSEMNVSTLELGDSALYLCASSLDALAVRNGYTFGSGTRLTVV.

The chain links TRBV19 to TRBJ2-3, with TRBD2 as a possible D gene (5 bases). The CDR3 length is 14 residues. CDR1 and CDR2 from the germline V gene are LNHDA and SQIVND (reference sequence). The V end lost 8 bases, the J end lost 1 base, and 13 bases lay between the germline ends. In nucleotides, the CDR3 is TGTGCCAGTCATGCTGCTAGCCGCACAGATACGCAGTATTTT. Protein sequence: CASHAASRTDTQYF.

This clone was counted once. This sequence joins TRBV9 and TRBJ1-4; TRBD1 agrees at 9 bases. The length of the CDR3 is 18 residues. CDR1 and CDR2 from the germline V gene are SGDLS and YYNGEE. V trimming: 4 bases; J trimming: 7 bases; junction bases outside the gene matches: 17. The CDR3 DNA reads TGTGCCAGCAGCAACCAGGAGGGGTCGACAGGGGGACTTGAAAAACTGTTTTTT. It encodes CASSNQEGSTGGLEKLFF.

This chain joins TRBV19 and TRBJ1-5; TRBD1 might be the D (5 bases). Trimming cost V 6 bases and J 4 bases, with 13 bases left between them. The CDR3 length is 14 residues. Germline CDR1 is LNHDA and CDR2 is SQIVND (reference sequence). The CDR3 loop is CASSPLAGNQPQHF. CDR3 DNA: TGTGCCAGTAGCCCTCTGGCAGGGAATCAGCCCCAGCATTTT.

V is TRBV6-9 and J is TRBJ2-7, with D perhaps matching TRBD1 or TRBD2 (6 bases each). The germline V gene has CDR1 MNHGY and CDR2 SVAAGI. The CDR3 is 17 residues long. V dropped 7 bases and J dropped 5 bases, with 27 bases sitting between them. DNA of the CDR3: TGTGCCAGCAAAGGAGGGAAGCATAAAGGGGGATGTCACGAGCAGTACTTC. Translated: CASKGGKHKGGCHEQYF.

The J gene is TRBJ1-2, the V gene TRBV10-1; D gene uncertain. The V end was cut by 0 bases, the J end by 7 bases, with 12 bases between. CDR3 length: 14 residues. Per the germline V gene, CDR1 is WNHNN and CDR2 is SYGVQD (reference sequence). The CDR3 DNA reads as TGCGCCAGCAGTGAGTCAGGTAGGACGTGTGGCTACACCTTC. Translating gives CASSESGRTCGYTF.

This chain uses TRBV5-8 with TRBJ2-5; TRBD2 matches at 8 bases. Unmatched junction bases numbered 7, after V lost 1 base and J lost 2 bases. Germline CDR1 reads SGHTS; CDR2 reads YDEGEE. The CDR3 has 16 residues. In nucleotides, the CDR3 is TGTGCCAGCAGCTTGAGAAGCGGGGGCCCACAAGAGACCCAGTACTTC. Translating it yields CASSLRSGGPQETQYF.

The V and J genes are TRBV4-3 and TRBJ2-3; 11 positions match TRBD2. The V and J ends lost 1 base and 6 bases, in that order; junction bases with no gene match: 6. This CDR3 spans 16 amino acids. Germline values: CDR1 LGHNA, CDR2 YSLEER. This chain's CDR3 is CASSQALAGGGDTQYF. The CDR3 DNA sequence: TGCGCCAGCAGCCAAGCCCTAGCGGGGGGAGGGGATACGCAGTATTTT.